This T cell receptor beta chain was identified during a study of CD8+CD57+ T cells in acquired aplastic anemia. Looking at the study overall: The DNA of sorted CD4+ and CD8+ cells averaged about 3 ug.

Study observations and caveats: Patients and controls shared some 30 CD8+ CDR3 sequences, highly expressed in patients.

By flow cytometry, patients selected for sequencing had shown an expansion of CD8+CD57+ cells. Genomic DNA served as template for TCR beta VDJ and CDR3 profiling. Using its own MiXCR run on the reads, TCRdb lists one record per CDR3 protein. In the table there are fewer than 250,000 distinct CDR3 sequences, around 46% of which are singletons. This clonotype was seen many times. Its antigen remains unknown. The receptor was isolated from a human donor with aplastic anemia. Sample: sorted CD4+, CD8+, or CD8+CD57+ T cells (not recorded which) from PBMCs.

The CDR3 reads CSAREASTLKLFF. In DNA form, the CDR3 reads TGCAGTGCTAGAGAGGCGTCCACCCTAAAACTGTTTTTT. This rearrangement joins TRBV20-1 to TRBJ1-4; the D is unclear. Deletions cut 0 bases from V and 10 bases from J, with 12 bases between. This CDR3 is built from 13 residues. The germline CDR1 and CDR2 sequences are DFQATT and SNEGSKA (reference sequence).